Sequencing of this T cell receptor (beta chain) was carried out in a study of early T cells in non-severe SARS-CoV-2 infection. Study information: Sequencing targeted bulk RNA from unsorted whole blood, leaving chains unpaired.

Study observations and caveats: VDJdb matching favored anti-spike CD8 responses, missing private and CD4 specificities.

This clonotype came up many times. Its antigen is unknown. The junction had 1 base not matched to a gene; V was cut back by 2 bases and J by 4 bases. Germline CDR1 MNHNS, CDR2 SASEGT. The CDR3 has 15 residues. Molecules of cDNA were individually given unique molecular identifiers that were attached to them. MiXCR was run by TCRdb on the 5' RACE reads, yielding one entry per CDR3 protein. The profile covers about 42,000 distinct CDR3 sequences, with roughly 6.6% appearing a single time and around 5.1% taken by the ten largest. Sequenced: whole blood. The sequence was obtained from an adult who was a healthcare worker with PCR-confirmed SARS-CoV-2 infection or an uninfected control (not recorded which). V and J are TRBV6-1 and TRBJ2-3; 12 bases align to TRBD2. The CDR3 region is CASSELAGGPDTQYF. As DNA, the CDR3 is TGTGCCAGCAGTGAACTAGCGGGGGGGCCAGATACGCAGTATTTT.